The clone carrying this TCR beta chain was observed many times. Amplification targeted TCR beta CDR3 regions from RNA transcripts. Primed by the HTBI set, a first-round RT-PCR was run on the TCR CDR3. From the multiplex PCR reads, TCRdb called clonotypes with MiXCR, one entry per CDR3 protein. This table holds fewer than 250,000 distinct CDR3 sequences, roughly 18% found once. The data were obtained in a study of T cells in Graves' hyperthyroidism and ophthalmopathy. The length of the CDR3 is 14 residues. Germline V lookup: CDR1 SGHRS, CDR2 YFSETQ. Trimming pared 0 bases from V and 4 bases from J, leaving 11 bases between.

This sequence was found in a man aged 50 or older with Graves' hyperthyroidism. This chain links TRBV5-1 with TRBJ2-7; the D gene is possibly TRBD1 (6 bases). The sequencing sample was made of blood. The CDR3 sequence is CASSLGGDNYEQYF. The CDR3 DNA reads as TGCGCCAGCAGCTTGGGAGGGGACAATTACGAGCAGTACTTC.